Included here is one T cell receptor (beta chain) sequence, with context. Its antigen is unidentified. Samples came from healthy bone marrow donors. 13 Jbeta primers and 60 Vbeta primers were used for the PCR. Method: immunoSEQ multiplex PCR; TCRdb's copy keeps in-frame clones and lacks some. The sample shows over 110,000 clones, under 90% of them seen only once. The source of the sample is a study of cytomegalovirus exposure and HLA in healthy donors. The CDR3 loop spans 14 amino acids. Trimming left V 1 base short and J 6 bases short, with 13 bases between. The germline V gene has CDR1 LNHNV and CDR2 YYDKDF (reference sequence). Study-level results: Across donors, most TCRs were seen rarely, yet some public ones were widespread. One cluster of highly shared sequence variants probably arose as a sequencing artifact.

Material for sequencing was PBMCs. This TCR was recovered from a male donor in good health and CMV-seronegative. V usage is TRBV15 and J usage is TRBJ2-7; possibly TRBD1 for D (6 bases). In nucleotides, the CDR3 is TGTGCCACCAGCAGAGCCCCGCAGGGGCCCGAGCAGTACTTC. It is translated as CATSRAPQGPEQYF.